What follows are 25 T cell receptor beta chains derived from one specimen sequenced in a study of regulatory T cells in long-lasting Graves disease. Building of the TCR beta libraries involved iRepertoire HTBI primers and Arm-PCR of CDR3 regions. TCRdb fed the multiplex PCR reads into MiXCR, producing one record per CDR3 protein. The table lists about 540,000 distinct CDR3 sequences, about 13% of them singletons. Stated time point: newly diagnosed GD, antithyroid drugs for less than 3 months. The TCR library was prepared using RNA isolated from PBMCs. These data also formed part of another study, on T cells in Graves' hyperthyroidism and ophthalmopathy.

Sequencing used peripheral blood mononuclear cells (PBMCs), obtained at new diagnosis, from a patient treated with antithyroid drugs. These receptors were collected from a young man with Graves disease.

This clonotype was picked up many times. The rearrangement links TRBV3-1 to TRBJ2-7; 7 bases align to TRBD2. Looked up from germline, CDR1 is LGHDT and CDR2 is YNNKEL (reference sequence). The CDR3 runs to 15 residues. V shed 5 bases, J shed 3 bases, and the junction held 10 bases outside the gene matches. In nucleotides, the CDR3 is TGTGCCAGCAGCAACTTTCAGCGGGATCTCTACGAGCAGTACTTC. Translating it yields CASSNFQRDLYEQYF.

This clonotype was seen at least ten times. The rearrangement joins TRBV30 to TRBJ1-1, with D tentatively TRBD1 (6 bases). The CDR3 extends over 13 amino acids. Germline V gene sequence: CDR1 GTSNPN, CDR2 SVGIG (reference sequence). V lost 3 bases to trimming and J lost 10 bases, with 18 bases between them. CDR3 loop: CAWRDQGRGRAFF. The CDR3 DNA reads TGTGCCTGGAGGGACCAAGGCAGGGGACGAGCTTTCTTT.

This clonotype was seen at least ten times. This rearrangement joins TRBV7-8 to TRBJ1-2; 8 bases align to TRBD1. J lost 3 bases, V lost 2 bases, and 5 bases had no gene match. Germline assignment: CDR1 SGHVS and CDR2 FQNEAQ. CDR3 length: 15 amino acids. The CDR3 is CASSLSAGGYYGYTF. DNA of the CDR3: TGTGCCAGCAGCTTAAGCGCAGGGGGCTACTATGGCTACACCTTC.

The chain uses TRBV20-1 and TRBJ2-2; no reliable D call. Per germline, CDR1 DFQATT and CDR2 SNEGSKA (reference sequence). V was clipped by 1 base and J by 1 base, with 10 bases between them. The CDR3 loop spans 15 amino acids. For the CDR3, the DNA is TGCAGTGCTAGAGGAGGAAAGGGGAACACCGGGGAGCTGTTTTTT. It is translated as CSARGGKGNTGELFF.

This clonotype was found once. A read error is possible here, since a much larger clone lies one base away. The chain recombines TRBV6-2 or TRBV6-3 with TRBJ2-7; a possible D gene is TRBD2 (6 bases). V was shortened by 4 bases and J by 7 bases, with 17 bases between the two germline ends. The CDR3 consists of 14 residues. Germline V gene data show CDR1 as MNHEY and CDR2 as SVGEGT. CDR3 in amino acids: CASSSPSDDNEQYF. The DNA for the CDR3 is TGTGCCAGCAGTTCTCCTAGCGACGACAATGAGCAGTACTTC.

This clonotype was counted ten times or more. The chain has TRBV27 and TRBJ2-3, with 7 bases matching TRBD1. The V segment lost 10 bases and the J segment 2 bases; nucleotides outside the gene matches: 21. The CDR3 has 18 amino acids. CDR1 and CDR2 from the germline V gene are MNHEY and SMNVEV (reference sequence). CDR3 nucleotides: TGTGCCACCACCACCGTCTGGGACAGCCGAGCGCCCACAGATACGCAGTATTTT. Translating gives CATTTVWDSRAPTDTQYF.

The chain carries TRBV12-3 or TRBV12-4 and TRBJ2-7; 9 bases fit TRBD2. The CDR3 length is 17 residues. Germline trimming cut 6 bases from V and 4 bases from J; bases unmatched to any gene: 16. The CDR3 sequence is CASSPDPWREGLYEQYF. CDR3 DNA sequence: TGTGCCAGCAGCCCAGACCCTTGGCGGGAGGGCTTGTACGAGCAGTACTTC.

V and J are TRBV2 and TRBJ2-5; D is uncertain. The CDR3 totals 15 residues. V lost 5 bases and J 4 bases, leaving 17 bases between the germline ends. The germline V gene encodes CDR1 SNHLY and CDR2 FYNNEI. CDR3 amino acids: CASSPWEKIRETQYF. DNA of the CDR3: TGTGCCAGCAGTCCCTGGGAAAAAATCAGAGAGACCCAGTACTTC.

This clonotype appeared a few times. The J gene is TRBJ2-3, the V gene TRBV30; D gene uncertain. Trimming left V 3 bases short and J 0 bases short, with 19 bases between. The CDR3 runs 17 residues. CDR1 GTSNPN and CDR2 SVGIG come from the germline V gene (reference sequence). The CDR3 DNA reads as TGTGCCTGGAGGTCTCCCGCTCGGCTATCTAGCACAGATACGCAGTATTTT. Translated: CAWRSPARLSSTDTQYF.

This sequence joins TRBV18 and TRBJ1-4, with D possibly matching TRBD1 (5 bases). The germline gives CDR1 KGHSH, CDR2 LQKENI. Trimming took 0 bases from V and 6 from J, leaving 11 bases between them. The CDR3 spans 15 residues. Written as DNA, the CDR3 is TGTGCCAGCTCACCACCCGCAGGGACCCATGAAAAACTGTTTTTT. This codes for CASSPPAGTHEKLFF.

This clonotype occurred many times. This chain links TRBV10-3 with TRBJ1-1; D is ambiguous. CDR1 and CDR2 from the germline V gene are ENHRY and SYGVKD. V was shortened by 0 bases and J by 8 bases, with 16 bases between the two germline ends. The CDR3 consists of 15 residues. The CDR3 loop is CAISESVGGGGEAFF. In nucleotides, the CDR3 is TGTGCCATCAGTGAGTCGGTTGGCGGAGGAGGGGAAGCTTTCTTT.

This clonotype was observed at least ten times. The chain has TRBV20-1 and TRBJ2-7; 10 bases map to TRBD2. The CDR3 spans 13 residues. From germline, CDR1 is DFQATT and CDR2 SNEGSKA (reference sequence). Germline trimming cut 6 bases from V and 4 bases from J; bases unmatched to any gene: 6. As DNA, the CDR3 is TGCAGTGCCAAAGCGGGAGGGGTATACGAGCAGTACTTC. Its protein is CSAKAGGVYEQYF.

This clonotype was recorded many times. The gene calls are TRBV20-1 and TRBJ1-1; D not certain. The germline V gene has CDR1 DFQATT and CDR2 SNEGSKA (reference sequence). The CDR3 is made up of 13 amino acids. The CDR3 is CSIDFPENTEAFF. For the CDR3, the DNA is TGCAGCATCGACTTCCCCGAGAACACTGAAGCTTTCTTT.

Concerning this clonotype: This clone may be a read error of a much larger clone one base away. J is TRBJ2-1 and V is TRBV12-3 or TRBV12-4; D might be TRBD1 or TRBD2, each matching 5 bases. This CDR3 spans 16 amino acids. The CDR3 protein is CASGRDPPRSYNEQSF. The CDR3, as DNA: TGTGCCAGCGGCAGGGACCCCCCAAGGTCCTACAATGAGCAGTCCTTC.

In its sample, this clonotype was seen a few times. The CDR3 here is CASSQTLAGGPGNEQYF. CDR3 nucleotide sequence: TGTGCCAGCAGCCAAACACTAGCGGGAGGACCCGGCAACGAGCAGTACTTC. The rearrangement links TRBV13 to TRBJ2-7; 12 positions match TRBD2. The CDR3 is made up of 17 amino acids. Germline-derived CDR1 and CDR2 are PRHDT and FYEKMQ (reference sequence). V trimming: 5 bases; J trimming: 5 bases; junction bases outside the gene matches: 13.

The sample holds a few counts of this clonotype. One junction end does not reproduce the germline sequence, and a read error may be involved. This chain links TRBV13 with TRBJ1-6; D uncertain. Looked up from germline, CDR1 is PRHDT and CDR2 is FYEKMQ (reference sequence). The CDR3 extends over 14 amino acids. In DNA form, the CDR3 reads TGCGCCAGCAGCCTAGTCCCTACCGATTCACCCCTCCACTTT. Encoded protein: CASSLVPTDSPLHF.

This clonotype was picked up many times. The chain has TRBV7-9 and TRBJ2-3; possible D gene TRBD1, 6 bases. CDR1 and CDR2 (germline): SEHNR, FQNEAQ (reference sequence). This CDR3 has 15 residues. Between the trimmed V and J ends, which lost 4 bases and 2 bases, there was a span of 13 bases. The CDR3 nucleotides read TGTGCCAGCAGCTCGACGCCAGGGGACACAGATACGCAGTATTTT. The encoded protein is CASSSTPGDTDTQYF.

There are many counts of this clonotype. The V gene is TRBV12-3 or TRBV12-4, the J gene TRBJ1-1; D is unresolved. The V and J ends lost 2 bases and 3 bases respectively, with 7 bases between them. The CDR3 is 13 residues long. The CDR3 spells CASSLTRDTEAFF. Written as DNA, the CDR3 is TGTGCCAGCAGTTTAACGAGGGACACTGAAGCTTTCTTT.

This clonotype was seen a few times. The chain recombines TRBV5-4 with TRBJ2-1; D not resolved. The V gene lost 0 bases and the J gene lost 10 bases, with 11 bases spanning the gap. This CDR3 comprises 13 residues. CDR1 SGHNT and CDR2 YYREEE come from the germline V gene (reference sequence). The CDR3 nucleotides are TGTGCCAGCAGCTTGGGGTCTGGCGTCGAGCAGTTCTTC. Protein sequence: CASSLGSGVEQFF.

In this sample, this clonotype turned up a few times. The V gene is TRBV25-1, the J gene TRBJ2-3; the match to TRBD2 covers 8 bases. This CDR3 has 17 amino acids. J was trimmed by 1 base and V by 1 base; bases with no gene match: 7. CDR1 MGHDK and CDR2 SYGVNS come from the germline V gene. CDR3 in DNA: TGTGCCAGCAGTGAATTTTACGGGGGGGGAGGCACAGATACGCAGTATTTT. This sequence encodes CASSEFYGGGGTDTQYF.

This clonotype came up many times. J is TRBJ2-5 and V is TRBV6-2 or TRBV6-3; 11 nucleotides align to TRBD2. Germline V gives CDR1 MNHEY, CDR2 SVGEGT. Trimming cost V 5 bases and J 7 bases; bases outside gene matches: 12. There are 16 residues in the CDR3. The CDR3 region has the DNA TGTGCCAGCAGTGACCCCCACCGCCTAGCGGGAGGGACCCAGTACTTC. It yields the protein CASSDPHRLAGGTQYF.

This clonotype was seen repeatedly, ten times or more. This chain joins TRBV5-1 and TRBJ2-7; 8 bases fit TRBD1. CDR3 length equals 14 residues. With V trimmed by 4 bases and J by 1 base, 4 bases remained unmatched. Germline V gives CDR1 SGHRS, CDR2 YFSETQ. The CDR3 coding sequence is TGCGCCAGCAGCGATGGGACAGGATCCTACGAGCAGTACTTC. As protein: CASSDGTGSYEQYF.

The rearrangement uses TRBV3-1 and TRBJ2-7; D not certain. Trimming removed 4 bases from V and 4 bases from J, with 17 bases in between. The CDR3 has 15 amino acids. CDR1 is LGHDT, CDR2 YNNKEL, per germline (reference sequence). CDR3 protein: CASSPRLQPLYEQYF. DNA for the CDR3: TGTGCCAGCAGCCCACGCCTACAGCCACTTTACGAGCAGTACTTC.

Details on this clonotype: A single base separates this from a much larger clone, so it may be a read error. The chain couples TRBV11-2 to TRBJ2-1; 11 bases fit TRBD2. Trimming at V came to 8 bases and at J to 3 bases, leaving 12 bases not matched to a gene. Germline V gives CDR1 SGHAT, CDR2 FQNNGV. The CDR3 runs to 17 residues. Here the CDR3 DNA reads TGTGCCAGCTGCTCCTCCTGGGGGACTAGCGGCTACAATGAGCAGTTCTTC. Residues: CASCSSWGTSGYNEQFF.

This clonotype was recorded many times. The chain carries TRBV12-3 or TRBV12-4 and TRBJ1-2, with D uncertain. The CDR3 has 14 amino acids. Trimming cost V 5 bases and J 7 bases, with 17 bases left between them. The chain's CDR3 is CASSPLLNPGGYTF. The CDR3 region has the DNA TGTGCCAGCAGTCCCCTCCTTAACCCCGGTGGCTACACCTTC.